The rows below give T cell receptor beta chains drawn from one sample of a study of blood T cells in healthy people across ages. TCRdb independently ran MiXCR on the 5' RACE reads; one entry per CDR3 protein. In the table there are roughly 500,000 distinct CDR3 sequences, 25% to 30% of which are singletons. Source material: blood. These receptors came from a woman between 65 and 79 years old in good health. The CDR3 runs from the conserved cysteine through the conserved F or W. D genes are given only for firm matches. Some rows have no size entry. The others give once, few or many, or a class for an expanded clone.

-,TRBV3-1,TRBJ1-1,-,CASSQLRRTTEAFF,TGTGCCAGCAGCCAATTAAGACGCACCACTGAAGCTTTCTTT
-,TRBV20-1,TRBJ1-1,-,CSAREIANTEAFF,TGCAGTGCTAGAGAAATAGCGAACACTGAAGCTTTCTTT
-,TRBV9,TRBJ1-4,-,CASSLDTGKLFF,TGTGCCAGCAGCTTGGACACCGGAAAACTGTTTTTT
-,TRBV4-2,TRBJ1-3,-,CASSSSRNSGNTIYF,TGTGCCAGCAGCTCTAGCCGAAACTCTGGAAACACCATATATTTT
-,TRBV20-1,TRBJ2-1,-,CSARSVPRGNEQFF,TGCAGTGCTAGATCCGTTCCCAGAGGCAATGAGCAGTTCTTC
-,TRBV5-1,TRBJ2-6,few,CASSFGDSGANVLTF,TGCGCCAGCAGCTTCGGGGACTCTGGGGCCAACGTCCTGACTTTC
TRBD1,TRBV7-9,TRBJ2-3,-,CASSPGQGVKDTQYF,TGTGCCAGCAGCCCTGGACAGGGGGTAAAAGATACGCAGTATTTT
TRBD1,TRBV6-6,TRBJ1-1,-,CASTRDSGNTEAFF,TGTGCCAGCACACGGGACAGCGGCAACACTGAAGCTTTCTTT
-,TRBV29-1,TRBJ2-1,-,CSVVGQETHNEQFF,TGCAGCGTGGTGGGTCAGGAGACCCACAATGAGCAGTTCTTC
-,TRBV20-1,TRBJ2-1,few,CSASDRFDEQFF,TGCAGTGCTTCGGACAGATTTGATGAGCAGTTCTTC
-,TRBV9,TRBJ1-6,few,CASSPRETRNNSPLHF,TGTGCCAGCAGCCCACGGGAGACTAGGAATAATTCACCCCTCCACTTT
-,TRBV7-6,TRBJ2-1,-,CASSLAVGSNEQFF,TGTGCCAGCAGCTTAGCCGTGGGCTCTAATGAGCAGTTCTTC
TRBD2,TRBV4-1,TRBJ2-7,-,CASSQASRAGEDYEQYF,TGCGCCAGCAGCCAAGCTTCCCGAGCGGGAGAAGACTACGAGCAGTACTTC
TRBD2,TRBV7-2,TRBJ2-5,many,CASSLASGVETQYF,TGTGCCAGCAGCTTAGCTAGCGGGGTAGAGACCCAGTACTTC
TRBD1,TRBV23-1,TRBJ1-5,-,CASRRDRASNQPQHF,TGCGCCAGCAGACGGGACAGGGCGAGCAATCAGCCCCAGCATTTT
TRBD2,TRBV6-6,TRBJ2-7,-,CASSYGRAGQTYEQYF,TGTGCCAGCAGTTACGGGAGGGCGGGGCAGACCTACGAGCAGTACTTC
-,TRBV12-1,TRBJ2-3,few,CASSFETGALDTQYF,TGTGCCAGCAGCTTCGAGACAGGGGCCCTAGATACGCAGTATTTT
-,TRBV11-1,TRBJ2-5,-,CASSLAPFQETQYF,TGTGCCAGCAGCTTAGCGCCTTTTCAAGAGACCCAGTACTTC
-,TRBV9,TRBJ1-1,-,CASSVGDFLTEAFF,TGTGCCAGCAGCGTGGGGGACTTCTTGACTGAAGCTTTCTTT
-,TRBV11-2,TRBJ2-5,few,CASSSGLGIGETQYF,TGTGCCAGCAGCTCCGGTCTAGGCATTGGAGAGACCCAGTACTTC
TRBD2,TRBV10-3,TRBJ2-1,-,CAISPTSGGANEQFF,TGTGCCATCAGTCCGACTAGCGGGGGGGCCAATGAGCAGTTCTTC
-,TRBV20-1,TRBJ1-1,few,CSARDWRSMNTEAFF,TGCAGTGCTAGAGATTGGAGGAGCATGAACACTGAAGCTTTCTTT
-,TRBV4-1,TRBJ2-7,-,CASSLLALTLNEQYF,TGCGCCAGCAGCCTCCTAGCGTTAACCCTCAACGAGCAGTACTTC
-,TRBV12-3/TRBV12-4,TRBJ1-1,few,CASIRTSTEAFF,TGTGCCAGCATCCGGACGAGCACTGAAGCTTTCTTT
-,TRBV5-1,TRBJ2-3,-,CASSFAISITDTQYF,TGCGCCAGCAGCTTCGCCATTTCCATAACAGATACGCAGTATTTT
TRBD1,TRBV18,TRBJ2-7,many,CASSRDRAEDEQYF,TGTGCCAGCTCACGGGACAGGGCCGAAGACGAGCAGTACTTC
-,TRBV7-9,TRBJ2-1,-,CASSSRPGTSKRDEQFF,TGTGCCAGCAGCTCTCGACCCGGGACTTCCAAACGGGATGAGCAGTTCTTC
TRBD2,TRBV19,TRBJ2-1,few,CASSPAPGLGIRQFF,TGTGCCAGTAGTCCGGCGCCGGGACTAGGGATTCGGCAGTTCTTC
TRBD1,TRBV10-3,TRBJ2-2,-,CAISDRDYTGELFF,TGTGCCATCAGCGACAGGGATTACACCGGGGAGCTGTTTTTT
TRBD1,TRBV9,TRBJ1-2,few,CASSATGTGRNYGYTF,TGTGCCAGCAGCGCCACGGGGACAGGACGGAACTATGGCTACACCTTC
-,TRBV6-1,TRBJ2-5,-,CASSGAGSGETQYF,TGTGCCAGCAGTGGAGCAGGTTCGGGAGAGACCCAGTACTTC
TRBD1,TRBV27,TRBJ1-2,-,CASSPSLIQGFGPYGYTF,TGTGCCAGCAGTCCTTCCCTCATACAGGGGTTCGGCCCCTATGGCTACACCTTC
TRBD1,TRBV25-1,TRBJ1-2,few,CASSVPTGGRGGYTF,TGTGCCAGCAGTGTTCCAACAGGGGGCAGAGGGGGCTACACCTTC
TRBD2,TRBV5-1,TRBJ2-2,-,CASTLLAGANTGELFF,TGCGCCAGCACCTTACTAGCGGGGGCGAACACCGGGGAGCTGTTTTTT
TRBD1,TRBV5-1,TRBJ1-4,few,CASSPGQDRGEDNEKLFF,TGCGCCAGCAGCCCCGGACAGGACAGGGGAGAGGATAATGAAAAACTGTTTTTT
-,TRBV20-1,TRBJ2-3,once,CSARYGSSTDTQYF,TGCAGTGCTAGATATGGGTCTAGCACAGATACGCAGTATTTT
TRBD1,TRBV11-3,TRBJ2-5,-,CASSLDQGEETQYF,TGTGCCAGCAGCTTAGACCAGGGGGAAGAGACCCAGTACTTC
-,TRBV20-1,TRBJ2-1,few,CSAPQTLSPRQFF,TGCAGTGCTCCCCAAACACTTAGCCCGAGGCAGTTCTTC
-,TRBV30,TRBJ2-5,-,CAWMRAGARRETQYF,TGTGCCTGGATGAGGGCGGGGGCTCGGAGAGAGACCCAGTACTTC
TRBD2,TRBV18,TRBJ2-7,-,CASSGETSGYEQYF,TGTGCCAGCTCGGGCGAGACTAGCGGCTACGAGCAGTACTTC
TRBD1,TRBV4-3,TRBJ1-2,-,CASSQTTGGKSHGYTF,TGCGCCAGCAGCCAGACCACAGGGGGCAAATCTCATGGCTACACCTTC
-,TRBV29-1,TRBJ2-7,few,CSVVLGVTYEQYF,TGCAGCGTTGTCTTGGGTGTGACGTACGAGCAGTACTTC
-,TRBV21-1,TRBJ2-3,few,CASSKETTSGGSSTDTQYF,TGTGCCAGCAGCAAAGAGACGACTAGCGGGGGGTCTAGCACAGATACGCAGTATTTT
TRBD1,TRBV10-3,TRBJ1-2,few,CAISAQAGGYGYTF,TGTGCCATCAGTGCCCAGGCAGGGGGCTATGGCTACACCTTC
TRBD1,TRBV4-3,TRBJ1-2,few,CASSQDKHRDRGGYTF,TGCGCCAGCAGCCAGGATAAACACCGGGACAGGGGAGGCTACACCTTC
-,TRBV20-1,TRBJ2-1,once,CSAGVPINEQFF,TGCAGTGCAGGGGTGCCTATAAATGAGCAGTTCTTC
-,TRBV20-1,TRBJ2-5,-,CSASPTVGQETQYF,TGCAGTGCTAGCCCGACTGTAGGCCAAGAGACCCAGTACTTC
-,TRBV2,TRBJ2-5,-,CASSERLTLIETQYF,TGTGCCAGCAGTGAAAGGCTGACTTTAATAGAGACCCAGTACTTC
TRBD2,TRBV7-2,TRBJ2-3,-,CASAGGAGAGADTQYF,TGTGCCTCCGCCGGGGGGGCAGGGGCAGGGGCAGATACGCAGTATTTT
-,TRBV19,TRBJ2-6,few,CASSPSLGRISGANVLTF,TGTGCCAGTAGTCCCTCTCTGGGGCGAATCTCTGGGGCCAACGTCCTGACTTTC
TRBD2,TRBV12-3/TRBV12-4,TRBJ2-3,-,CASSLRASGGVTADTQYF,TGTGCCAGCAGTTTGAGGGCTAGCGGGGGGGTTACGGCAGATACGCAGTATTTT
TRBD2,TRBV7-9,TRBJ2-3,once,CASSLVTTSGLTDTQYF,TGTGCCAGCAGCTTAGTGACGACTAGCGGCCTAACAGATACGCAGTATTTT
TRBD2,TRBV2,TRBJ2-5,many,CASSGSGGQETQYF,TGTGCCAGCAGTGGTAGCGGGGGGCAAGAGACTCAGTACTTC